This T cell receptor (beta chain) was identified in a study of T-cell reconstitution after alpha-beta-depleted transplantation in children. Whole-study findings and limits: Reports say that about two months after transplant, the alpha-beta T cells came out of several hundred graft clones that had expanded. Surviving recipient T cells and thymic progenitors accounted for the high day-60 TCRbeta diversity observed in some patients.

A TCRbeta library incorporating unique molecular identifiers was prepared. TCRdb re-called the PCR reads through MiXCR, storing one row per CDR3 protein. Of around 600,000 distinct CDR3 sequences in the sample, approximately 22% were seen once. As for this clonotype: Antigen specificity is unknown.

Germline assignment: CDR1 MDHEN and CDR2 SYDVKM. V shed 1 base and J 0 bases; nucleotides not matched to a gene: 6. The CDR3 sequence is 18 residues long. This sequence joins TRBV28 and TRBJ2-3; TRBD2 agrees at 11 bases. This specimen consisted of PBMCs, mostly from graft donor cells, obtained 360 days after TCRalphabeta/CD19-depleted stem cell transplant. The TCR sequence derives from a boy under three years old who had a stem cell transplant for acute myeloid leukemia, so the T cells may come from the graft donor. The CDR3 bases are TGTGCCAGCAGTTTATATCCTAGCGGGGGGCCTAGCACAGATACGCAGTATTTT. Protein sequence: CASSLYPSGGPSTDTQYF.